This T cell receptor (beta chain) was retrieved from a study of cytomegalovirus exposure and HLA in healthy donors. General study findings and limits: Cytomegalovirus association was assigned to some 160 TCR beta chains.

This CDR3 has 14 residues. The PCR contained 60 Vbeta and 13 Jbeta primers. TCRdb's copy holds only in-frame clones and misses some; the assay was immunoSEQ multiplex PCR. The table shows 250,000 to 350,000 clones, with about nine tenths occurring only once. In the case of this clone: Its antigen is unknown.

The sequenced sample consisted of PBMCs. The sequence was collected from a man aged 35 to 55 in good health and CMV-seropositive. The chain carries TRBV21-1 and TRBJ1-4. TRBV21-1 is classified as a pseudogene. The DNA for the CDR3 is TGTGCCAGCAGCCACCCCGGGTATAGTGAAAAACTGTTTTTT. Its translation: CASSHPGYSEKLFF.